The sequence of this T cell receptor beta chain was determined in a study of cytomegalovirus exposure and HLA in healthy donors. With regard to this clone: Its specificity is unknown.

PCR amplification relied on 60 Vbeta primers (plus 13 Jbeta primers). Authors' data handling: Around 12 million of about 80 million unique TCR beta chains were shared, per a later count. Data came from immunoSEQ multiplex PCR; TCRdb stores just in-frame clones and leaves some out. The V and J calls and the clone size are those of that table, but D and trimming were determined from the DNA. The repertoire table contains about 130,000 clones. Study results and caveats: Common viral pathogens seemed, in a later analysis, to connect with several of the most significant clusters.

The germline V and J ends were trimmed by 6 bases and 7 bases, with 13 bases remaining between them. Germline V lookup: CDR1 MNHEY, CDR2 SMNVEV (reference sequence). CDR3 length: 14 amino acids. Sequencing input: PBMCs. The sequence was obtained from a woman between 35 and 50 years old in good health and CMV-seronegative. The V and J genes are TRBV27 and TRBJ1-6; no firm D call. The CDR3 nucleotides are TGTGCCAGCAGATTGTGGGCCTCCAATTCACCCCTCCACTTT. Its translation: CASRLWASNSPLHF.